This T cell receptor (beta chain) was recovered during a study of shared clonotypes between healthy human individuals (dated by TCRdb to the early 2020s). With regard to the full study: A few men and two women, aged 18 to 49 years, made up the cohort. For each donor, CD4 naive and CD4 memory were each given three plates, CD8 naive was given two plates, and CD8 memory was given one plate. Per donor, leukapheresis produced somewhere between about 0.85 and 10 billion PBMCs. To estimate repertoire size and how much clonotypes are shared between individuals, the study performed deep sequencing of blood TCR repertoires from roughly five healthy adults. To increase sequencing depth and limit assay-specific biases, TCR repertoire library preparation and sequencing were carried out by different laboratories using diverse techniques. What the research found in general, with its limitations: Pairwise subsampling indicated that sequencing depth was expected to affect the degree of clonotype sharing among donors. Incomplete sequencing was indicated by rarefaction of sorted-subset datasets, despite the large sequencing depth. The small number of donors limited the genetic and exposure-history diversity represented. Across four donors, around 5% of naive CD4, over 3% of naive CD8, under 2.5% of memory CD4, and approximately 0.42% of memory CD8 clonotypes were shared. Larger estimated clonotype richness was generally found for naive subsets than for memory subsets. Higher generation probabilities were observed for clonotypes shared by all four sorted-subset donors than for non-shared clonotypes. Sampling was restricted to blood, and TCR repertoires in tissue are likely to differ from TCR repertoires in blood.

A note on this clone: Its antigen remains undetermined. It has no much larger one-base neighbor in the sample; base qualities were not kept.

The CDR3 starts with the cysteine, ends with the phenylalanine, and has 15 residues. The kept DNA is CDR3 alone, 45 bases in frame from the first base. A distance of 15 bases separates the germline ends of V and J, which lose 5 bases and 1 base respectively. CDR1 and CDR2 are read off the germline V gene as MDHEN and SYDVKM. TCR CDR3 regions were amplified from genomic DNA by multiplex PCR using the deep immunoSEQ assay. Extracted genomic DNA from each cell subset was spread evenly across all wells of several immunoSEQ 96-well plates, with each plate serving as a replicate. For sorted subsets, around 200 ng genomic DNA, equal to 25,000 to 35,000 T cell genomes, was loaded into each replicate PCR. Purified libraries were measured with a Qubit 3.0 fluorometer, size-checked on a Bioanalyzer 2100, and measured again with the KAPA Library Quantification kit. Each immunoSEQ 96-well plate was sequenced on its own single-read 150-cycle Illumina NextSeq 550 flow cell. The original pipeline was this. Because the immunoSEQ output held only junctional sequences and lacked quality scores, the filtering could not match the filtering applied to full-length reads. To assign V/J genes and CDR3, sequences were annotated against IMGT germline references using PyIR, a Python wrapper for IgBLAST v1.9. Any read was removed if the V/J assignment was weak (E-value above 1e-6), the CDR3 was missing, or the read contained stop codons, out-of-frame junctions, or ambiguous translated residues. A V3J clonotype was defined by an identical inferred V gene, J gene, and CDR3 amino acid sequence. The percentage overlap between two repertoires was calculated by dividing the number of shared unique clonotypes by the size of the smaller repertoire. Richness of each repertoire was evaluated using RTK rarefaction, the Chao1 estimator, and Recon v2.1 estimates of unobserved clonotypes. For all TCRbeta clonotypes obtained by the gDNA method from a handful of donors, generation probabilities were computed with OLGA. TCRdb re-hosts the immuneACCESS table, in-frame sequences only. Its copies lack some clones; in the studies checked, an unresolved V gene accounts for under half of them, and the cause for the rest is not known. The V and J calls and clone size are taken from that table; D and trimming were inferred from the DNA. This sample holds approximately 2.3 million clones; 90% to 95% were observed only once. The ten most abundant clones make up about 0.37% of the sample.

Donors were healthy HIV-negative adults with no recently reported acute infections or vaccinations. Every donor was a Caucasian adult residing in Nashville, Tennessee, USA. CD4+ T cells were enriched by magnetic negative selection, after which naive cells were positively selected on CD45RA and the negative fraction was taken as the memory subset. After blood collection by leukapheresis, PBMCs were isolated using Ficoll-Histopaque density gradient centrifugation and then cryopreserved in the vapor phase of liquid nitrogen. Purity and quantity of every magnetically sorted T cell population were checked by analytical flow cytometry. Each sorted fraction had its genomic DNA isolated and then quantified by UV absorbance on a Nanodrop 2000c.

Sequencing was done on a sample of naive CD4+ T cells from PBMCs. The sample's cell subset or site label is to be understood as: CD45RA+ positively selected. Recombination linked TRBV28 to TRBJ2-7; 5 matching bases give a weak D call of TRBD2. The sequence was obtained from a man younger than 35 in good health. Some clones in this sample may be carry-over from other donors' samples. The encoded CDR3 is CASSPDGSGSYEQYF. The nucleotides read TGTGCCAGCAGTCCCGATGGCTCGGGGTCCTACGAGCAGTACTTC.